This T cell receptor (beta chain) was obtained from a study of cytomegalovirus exposure and HLA in healthy donors. Regarding the study as a whole: Reported results showed that the classifier diagnosed cytomegalovirus status with high specificity and sensitivity. Specific recognition of CMV antigens was confirmed in vitro for a few chains (all CMV-associated). The tendency of first-cohort TCR clusters to co-occur in the 90 to 150 validation repertoires emerged from a later analysis.

Generated by immunoSEQ multiplex PCR, the TCRdb table keeps only in-frame clones and is missing some. Of around 180,000 clones listed, roughly 86% are singletons. The germline V gene has CDR1 SGHKS and CDR2 YYEKEE (reference sequence). The V and J ends lost 2 bases and 6 bases, in that order; junction bases with no gene match: 1. This CDR3 comprises 12 residues. A note on this clone: No antigen is known for it.

The chain joins TRBV5-5 to TRBJ1-2, with 7 bases that match TRBD1. This receptor was taken from a woman younger than 30 in good health and CMV-seronegative. The sample taken for sequencing was PBMCs. The chain's CDR3 is CASSFGQDGYTF. The CDR3 DNA is TGTGCCAGCAGCTTCGGACAGGATGGCTACACCTTC.